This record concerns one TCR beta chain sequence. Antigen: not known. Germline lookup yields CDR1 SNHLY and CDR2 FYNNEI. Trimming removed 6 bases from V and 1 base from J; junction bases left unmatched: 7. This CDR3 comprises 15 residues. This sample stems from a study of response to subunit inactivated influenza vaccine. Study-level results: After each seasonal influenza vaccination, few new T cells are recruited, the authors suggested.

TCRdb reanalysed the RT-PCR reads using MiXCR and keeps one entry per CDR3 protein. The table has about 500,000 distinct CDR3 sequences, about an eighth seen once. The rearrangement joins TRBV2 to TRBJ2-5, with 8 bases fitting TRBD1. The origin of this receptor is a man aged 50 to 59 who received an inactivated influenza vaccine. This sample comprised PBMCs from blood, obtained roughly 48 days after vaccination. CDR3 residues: CASSMSGGGQETQYF. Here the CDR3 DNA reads TGTGCCAGCAGCATGTCAGGGGGCGGCCAAGAGACCCAGTACTTC.